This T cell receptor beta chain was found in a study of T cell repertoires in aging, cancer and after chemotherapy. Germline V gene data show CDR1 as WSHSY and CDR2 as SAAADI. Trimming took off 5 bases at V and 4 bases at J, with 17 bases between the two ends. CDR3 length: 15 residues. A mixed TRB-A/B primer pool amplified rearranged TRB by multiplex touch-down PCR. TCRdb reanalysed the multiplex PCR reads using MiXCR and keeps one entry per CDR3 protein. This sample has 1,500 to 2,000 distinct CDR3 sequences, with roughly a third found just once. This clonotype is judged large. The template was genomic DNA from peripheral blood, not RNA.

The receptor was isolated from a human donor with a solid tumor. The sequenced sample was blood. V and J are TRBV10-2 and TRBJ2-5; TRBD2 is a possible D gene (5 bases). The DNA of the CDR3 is TGCGCCAGCAGTACCCCCTGGGGAGTAGGAGAGACCCAGTACTTC. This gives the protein CASSTPWGVGETQYF.